These 17 T cell receptor beta chains were sequenced from one sample in a study of memory CD4+ T cells and cytomegalovirus serostatus. Generated by immunoSEQ multiplex PCR, the TCRdb table keeps only in-frame clones and is missing some. The repertoire holds over 75,000 clones, with 75% to 90% as singletons. Single viable CD3+CD4+CD8-CD45RO+ cells were sorted as the memory CD4+ T cells. Sequenced input: memory CD4+ T cells from blood. The receptors shown here come from an adult in good health and CMV-seropositive.

This clone was observed a handful of times. CDR3 nucleotide sequence: TGCGCCAGCAGCTTGGGTACCTCCCCCTCCTACAATGAGCAGTTCTTC. As protein: CASSLGTSPSYNEQFF. The rearrangement uses TRBV5-1 and TRBJ2-1, with unresolved D. The V and J ends lost 0 bases and 0 bases respectively, with 10 bases between them. This CDR3 spans 16 amino acids. CDR1 is SGHRS and CDR2 is YFSETQ in the germline V gene. The full variable domain, in which reference TRBV5-1 and TRBJ2-1 provide the parts outside the CDR3, is KAGVTQTPRYLIKTRGQQVTLSCSPISGHRSVSWYQQTPGQGLQFLFEYFSETQRNKGNFPGRFSGRQFSNSRSEMNVSTLELGDSALYLCASSLGTSPSYNEQFFGPGTRLTVL.

The chain employs TRBV7-2 and TRBJ1-1; 12 bases are a match to TRBD1. This CDR3 is built from 16 residues. CDR1 and CDR2 from the germline V gene are SGHTA and FQGNSA. The J segment lost 5 bases and the V segment lost 0 bases, leaving 4 bases of the junction unmatched. CDR3 in amino acids: CASSLAPGQGATEAFF. In DNA, the CDR3 is TGTGCCAGCAGCTTAGCCCCGGGACAGGGGGCAACTGAAGCTTTCTTT.

This chain uses TRBV5-4 with TRBJ1-2; possibly TRBD1 for D (5 bases). Trimming shortened V by 3 bases and J by 4 bases, and 13 bases separated the two germline ends. CDR1 SGHNT and CDR2 YYREEE come from the germline V gene (reference sequence). The CDR3 extends over 14 amino acids. In DNA form, the CDR3 reads TGTGCCAGCAGCTGGCGCCGCCAGGGCTATGGCTACACCTTC. This sequence encodes CASSWRRQGYGYTF. Together with reference TRBV5-4 and TRBJ1-2, the CDR3 gives the full variable domain: ETGVTQSPTHLIKTRGQQVTLRCSSQSGHNTVSWYQQALGQGPQFIFQYYREEENGRGNFPPRFSGLQFPNYSSELNVNALELDDSALYLCASSWRRQGYGYTFGSGTRLTVV.

CDR3 nucleotide sequence: TGCGCCAGCAGCTCAATACAGGGGCCACGCCAAGAGACCCAGTACTTC. It specifies CASSSIQGPRQETQYF. This chain uses TRBV5-1 with TRBJ2-5; 7 positions match TRBD1. Trimming at V came to 3 bases and at J to 1 base, leaving 9 bases not matched to a gene. The CDR3 is 16 residues long. In germline, CDR1 is SGHRS, CDR2 YFSETQ.

This clone occurred a few times. V is TRBV5-1 and J is TRBJ1-5; D call uncertain. Germline V gene sequence: CDR1 SGHRS, CDR2 YFSETQ. The CDR3 contains 13 residues. V was pared by 6 bases and J by 5 bases, with 12 bases between. The CDR3 region has the DNA TGCGCCAGCATGGTCAGCAGAGATCAGCCCCAGCATTTT. Residues: CASMVSRDQPQHF.

J is TRBJ2-7 and V is TRBV7-2; 8 bases are shared with TRBD1. CDR3 length: 13 residues. CDR1 SGHTA and CDR2 FQGNSA come from the germline V gene. Trimming cost V 3 bases and J 6 bases; bases outside gene matches: 4. The CDR3, as DNA: TGTGCCAGCAGCTTTGGACAGGGTGGCGAGCAGTACTTC. Translating it yields CASSFGQGGEQYF.

J is TRBJ2-3 and V is TRBV5-1; D gene uncertain. The germline V gene encodes CDR1 SGHRS and CDR2 YFSETQ. The CDR3 consists of 13 residues. Trimming took off 0 bases at V and 5 bases at J, with 7 bases between the two ends. CDR3 nucleotides: TGCGCCAGCAGCTTGGAACTTAGAGATACGCAGTATTTT. It specifies CASSLELRDTQYF.

This clone was picked up one time. The chain has TRBV6-5 and TRBJ1-3; D gene unclear. CDR1 and CDR2 from the germline V gene are MNHEY and SVGAGI. This CDR3 is built from 15 residues. The V end lost 0 bases, the J end lost 0 bases, and 6 bases lay between the germline ends. The CDR3 DNA follows: TGTGCCAGCAGTTACTCTATCGGCTCTGGAAACACCATATATTTT. Protein product: CASSYSIGSGNTIYF.

CDR3 amino acids: CASRAGVGSFF. CDR3 bases: TGTGCCAGCAGGGCGGGGGTCGGGTCGTTCTTC. This chain connects TRBV5-8 to TRBJ2-1, with 7 bases lining up with TRBD2. The CDR3 consists of 11 residues. Germline trimming cut 5 bases from V and 15 bases from J; bases unmatched to any gene: 8. Germline assignment: CDR1 SGHTS and CDR2 YDEGEE. The variable domain in full, completed from reference TRBV5-8 and TRBJ2-1, reads EAGVTQSPTHLIKTRGQQATLRCSPISGHTSVYWYQQALGLGLQFLLWYDEGEERNRGNFPPRFSGRQFPNYSSELNVNALELEDSALYLCASRAGVGSFFGPGTRLTVL.

The CDR3 sequence is CASSDSRISLGYTF. The CDR3 region has the DNA TGTGCCAGTAGTGACAGCCGAATTAGTCTTGGCTACACCTTC. This chain uses TRBV19 with TRBJ1-2, with D perhaps TRBD1 (5 bases). V was cut by 5 bases and J by 7 bases, with 17 bases left in between. The CDR3 covers 14 residues. The germline V gene has CDR1 LNHDA and CDR2 SQIVND (reference sequence).

In DNA, the CDR3 is TGTGCTAGTGGTTTGGGGGGGGGAGAGACCCAGTACTTC. As protein: CASGLGGGETQYF. The chain employs TRBV12-5 and TRBJ2-5; 7 nucleotides align to TRBD2. The V gene end was trimmed by 1 base and the J gene end by 4 bases; junction bases not matched to a gene: 0. Germline V gene data show CDR1 as LGHNT and CDR2 as FRNRAP. The length of the CDR3 is 13 residues.

The genes are TRBV27 and TRBJ2-5; D might be TRBD2 (6 bases). Trimming shortened V by 7 bases and J by 7 bases, and 22 bases separated the two germline ends. This CDR3 contains 15 residues. Per germline, CDR1 MNHEY and CDR2 SMNVEV (reference sequence). DNA of the CDR3: TGTGCCAGCACCCCCTTGGGAGCGGGTTTTGGGACCCAGTACTTC. As protein: CASTPLGAGFGTQYF.

This chain connects TRBV5-1 to TRBJ1-2, with 8 bases fitting TRBD1. Trimming cost V 3 bases and J 3 bases; bases outside gene matches: 10. The CDR3 length is 16 residues. Germline V lookup: CDR1 SGHRS, CDR2 YFSETQ. CDR3 nucleotide sequence: TGCGCCAGCAGCTCGAACCCCACAGGGGGAGACTATGGCTACACCTTC. It is translated as CASSSNPTGGDYGYTF.

This clone came up a few times. The chain couples TRBV29-1 to TRBJ1-1; perhaps TRBD1 as D (5 bases). Per germline, CDR1 SQVTM and CDR2 ANQGSEA. The CDR3 length is 13 residues. The V gene lost 1 base and the J gene lost 5 bases, with 11 bases spanning the gap. In DNA form, the CDR3 reads TGCAGCGTTGAAGTTTCTCGGGGGACTGAAGCTTTCTTT. It specifies CSVEVSRGTEAFF.

The chain recombines TRBV2 with TRBJ2-2; no definite D call. Per germline, CDR1 SNHLY and CDR2 FYNNEI. This CDR3 has 14 residues. V was cut by 4 bases and J by 4 bases, with 10 bases left in between. Here the CDR3 DNA reads TGTGCCAGCAGTGGACAAGGTAGCACCGGGGAGCTGTTTTTT. Protein sequence: CASSGQGSTGELFF.

This clone was picked up many times. The chain recombines TRBV28 with TRBJ2-5; D is tentatively TRBD1 or TRBD2 (5 bases each). The germline V gene encodes CDR1 MDHEN and CDR2 SYDVKM. This CDR3 spans 14 amino acids. V was trimmed by 4 bases and J by 5 bases, leaving 14 bases between them. CDR3 sequence reads: CASSSGTVRETQYF. The CDR3 DNA reads as TGTGCCAGCAGTTCCGGGACGGTGAGGGAGACCCAGTACTTC.

The V gene is TRBV29-1, the J gene TRBJ2-1; 12 bases are a match to TRBD1. The V and J ends lost 6 bases and 9 bases, in that order; junction bases with no gene match: 15. This CDR3 has 16 amino acids. CDR1 is SQVTM and CDR2 is ANQGSEA in the germline V gene. The CDR3 here is CSVLAPGQGASSEQFF. The CDR3 nucleotides read TGCAGCGTCCTTGCTCCGGGACAGGGGGCGTCAAGTGAGCAGTTCTTC.